This T cell receptor (beta chain) was found in a study of post-analysis software for immune sequencing data. The study's findings and limits: Several TRBV segments occurring more often in patients than controls included TRBV5-6, TRBV5-1 and TRBV20-1.

A remark on this clonotype: Its cognate antigen is unknown.

Unique molecular identifiers featured in each of the TCR beta cDNA libraries. cDNA molecules numbering about half a million came from roughly 1 to 10 million T cells. One entry per CDR3 protein, called by TCRdb with MiXCR from the PCR reads. This sample has some 500,000 distinct CDR3 sequences, with 40% to 55% found just once. The CDR3 has 18 residues. CDR1 and CDR2 from the germline V gene are LNHNV and YYDKDF (reference sequence). V shed 0 bases and J shed 0 bases, with 15 bases lying between them. The source is a girl aged 5-17 years with multiple sclerosis. The V and J genes are TRBV15 and TRBJ2-1, with D tentatively TRBD2 (5 bases). Sequences were obtained from blood. The CDR3 protein is CATSRDLRKRISYNEQFF. The CDR3 DNA follows: TGTGCCACCAGCAGAGATTTGCGAAAGCGGATCTCCTACAATGAGCAGTTCTTC.